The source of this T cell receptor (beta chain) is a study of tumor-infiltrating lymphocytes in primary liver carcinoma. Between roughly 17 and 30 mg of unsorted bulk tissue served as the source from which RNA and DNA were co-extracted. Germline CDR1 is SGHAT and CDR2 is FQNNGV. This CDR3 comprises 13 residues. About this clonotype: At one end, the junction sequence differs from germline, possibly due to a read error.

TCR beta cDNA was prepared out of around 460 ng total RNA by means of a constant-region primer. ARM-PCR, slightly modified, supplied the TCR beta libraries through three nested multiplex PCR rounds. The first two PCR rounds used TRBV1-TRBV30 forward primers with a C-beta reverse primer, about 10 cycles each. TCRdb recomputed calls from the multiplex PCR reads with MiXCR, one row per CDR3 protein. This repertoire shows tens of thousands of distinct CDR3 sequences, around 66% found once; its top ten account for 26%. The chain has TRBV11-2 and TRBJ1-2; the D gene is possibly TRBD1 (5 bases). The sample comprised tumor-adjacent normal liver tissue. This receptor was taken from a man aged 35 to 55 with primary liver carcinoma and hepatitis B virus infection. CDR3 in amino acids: CGSSVGRGRGYTF. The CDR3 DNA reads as TGTGGCAGCAGCGTCGGGAGGGGTAGAGGCTACACATTC.